The source of this T cell receptor beta chain is a study of T cells in Graves' hyperthyroidism and ophthalmopathy. Study-level points and caveats: Blood held most thyroid clonotypes expanded above 0.001 frequency. Stable hyperthyroidism was separated from ophthalmopathy by a model based on 13 V-J features. Model predictions of ophthalmopathy came a median roughly 6.4 months before onset.

CDR3 length: 15 amino acids. Trimming shortened V by 9 bases and J by 4 bases, and 18 bases separated the two germline ends. CDR1 and CDR2 (germline): SNHLY, FYNNEI. Of note for this clonotype: Its target is unknown.

Researchers took RNA transcripts and amplified the TCR beta CDR3 regions from them. The HTBI set primed first-round TCR CDR3 RT-PCR. Each CDR3 protein gets one entry after TCRdb re-called the multiplex PCR reads with MiXCR. This sample carries a few hundred thousand distinct CDR3 sequences, around 43% of them seen once, and the ten largest clones take about two fifths. Uncontrolled infection, other autoimmune disease, pregnancy or lactation barred patients from enrollment. The clonotype originates from an adult woman with Graves' disease, either hyperthyroidism or ophthalmopathy (not recorded which). Sequenced input: peripheral blood or thyroid tissue (not recorded which). The chain has TRBV2 and TRBJ2-2, with D hard to call. CDR3 nucleotides: TGTGCCAGTCGTATAAGGTCCACGGGCACCGGGGAGCTGTTTTTT. It translates to CASRIRSTGTGELFF.